Presented here are 2 T cell receptor beta chains from one specimen sequenced in a study of blood T cell repertoires in COVID-19. Profiling relied on immunoSEQ multiplex PCR, and the TCRdb table lists in-frame clones only, not all of them. The top ten hold about a third of the sample, which has some 16,000 clones, around three quarters seen once. The source material was peripheral blood. These TCRs come from a man aged 65 to 79 with active or convalescent COVID-19.

This clone was detected a few times. V gene TRBV6-5 combines with J gene TRBJ1-6; D ambiguous. V lost 4 bases and J lost 7, with 5 bases in between. The CDR3 consists of 12 residues. Germline lookup yields CDR1 MNHEY and CDR2 SVGAGI. The CDR3 is CASSFPNSPLHF. The CDR3 coding sequence is TGTGCCAGCAGTTTCCCGAATTCACCCCTCCACTTT.

The CDR3 DNA follows: TGTGCCAGCAGTGAGGCTAGCGGACCAAACATTCAGTACTTC. This translates into CASSEASGPNIQYF. This rearrangement joins TRBV2 to TRBJ2-4; TRBD2 matches 7 bases. This CDR3 has 14 residues. J lost 6 bases, V lost 3 bases, and 5 bases had no gene match. Germline V gene sequence: CDR1 SNHLY, CDR2 FYNNEI.